This T cell receptor (beta chain) was sequenced during a study of cytomegalovirus exposure and HLA in healthy donors. Study findings and constraints: Cytomegalovirus-associated status was assigned to about 180 TCR beta chains.

In the case of this clone: The antigen is unknown.

V lost 4 bases, J lost 5 bases, and 11 bases lay in between. Germline lookup yields CDR1 SNHLY and CDR2 FYNNEI. The CDR3 is 14 amino acids. Profiling relied on immunoSEQ multiplex PCR, and the TCRdb table lists in-frame clones only, not all of them. The sample comprises 110,000 to 150,000 clones, 70% to 90% of which are singletons, and 6.2% rests with the top ten. The clonotype comes from a woman in her 30s in good health and CMV-seropositive. Specimen: PBMCs. The V and J genes are TRBV2 and TRBJ2-2, with D unclear. The chain's CDR3 is CASSVPGRTGELFF. The DNA for the CDR3 is TGTGCCAGCAGTGTACCTGGCCGAACCGGGGAGCTGTTTTTT.